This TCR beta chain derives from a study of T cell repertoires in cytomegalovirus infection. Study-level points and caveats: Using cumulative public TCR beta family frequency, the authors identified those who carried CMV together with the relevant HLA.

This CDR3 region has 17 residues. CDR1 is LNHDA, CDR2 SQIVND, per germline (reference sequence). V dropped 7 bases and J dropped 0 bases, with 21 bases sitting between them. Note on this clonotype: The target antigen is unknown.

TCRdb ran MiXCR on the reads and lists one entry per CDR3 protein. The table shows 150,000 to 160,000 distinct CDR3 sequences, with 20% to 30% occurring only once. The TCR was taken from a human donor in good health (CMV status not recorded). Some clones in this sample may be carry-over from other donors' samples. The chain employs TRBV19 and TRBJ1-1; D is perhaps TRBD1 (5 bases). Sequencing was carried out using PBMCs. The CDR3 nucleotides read TGTGCCAGTACCCCGGGGGGGTCCTCCGTATTGAACACTGAAGCTTTCTTT. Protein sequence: CASTPGGSSVLNTEAFF. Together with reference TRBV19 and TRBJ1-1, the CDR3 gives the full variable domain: DGGITQSPKYLFRKEGQNVTLSCEQNLNHDAMYWYRQDPGQGLRLIYYSQIVNDFQKGDIAEGYSVSREKKESFPLTVTSAQKNPTAFYLCASTPGGSSVLNTEAFFGQGTRLTVV.